This entry concerns a single TCR beta chain. Its target antigen remains unknown. Base qualities are not recorded, but no much larger clone differs from it by a single base. Library method: the immunoSEQ multiplex PCR assay. Rearranged TCR beta chain sequences were amplified with the hsTCRB Kit following the manufacturer's protocol. TCRB libraries were sequenced on an Illumina MiSeq. On the authors' methods: The kit vendor's proprietary platform handled demultiplexing, trimming and gene mapping. In TCRdb, the immuneACCESS table is reduced to in-frame sequences with V and J assigned. These tables do not hold every clone; where another copy was compared, an unresolved V gene accounts for under half, and the others remain unexplained. The DNA was the basis for D and trimming; V, J and clone size are from that table. The sample table holds about 16,000 clones, of which 80% to 90% were seen once. The ten largest make up 9% of the sample.

The time point label, read with the paper, signifies: baseline, week 1 (first vaccination visit). Read against the paper, the sample's treatment or condition label means: pre-vaccination baseline after standard-of-care therapy. Newly diagnosed WHO grade 3 or 4 IDH1-mutant astrocytomas showing loss of nuclear ATRX were present in the donors. The samples were drawn from NOA16, a multicentre, single-arm, open-label phase I trial in Germany that tested a mutant IDH1 peptide vaccine in humans for the first time. Blood drawn at visit V03 was used as the baseline sample for immunogenicity testing. Genomic DNA for TCRB sequencing was extracted from EDTA blood using the DNeasy Blood and Tissue Kit. The data stem from a study of a mutant IDH1 vaccine in newly diagnosed glioma (dated by TCRdb to the early 2020s). With regard to the full study: Of the approximately 30 treated patients, about 60% were male and around 40% were female, and the mean age was roughly 38 years. Peripheral blood was drawn at six visits: V03 (baseline), V05, V07, V10, V12 and V13. Prior to enrollment, standard therapy consisting of radiotherapy alone, temozolomide alone, or radiochemotherapy with temozolomide had been administered to patients, with the combination being received by most patients. For exploratory analyses, longitudinal TCRB deep sequencing was carried out in under 30 treated patients wherever samples were available. Overall study outcomes, separate from this receptor: PBMC samples for TCRB deep sequencing were selected based on availability. It was noted by the authors that analyses of patient blood samples could not be reproduced owing to sample limitations. Immune responses induced by the vaccine were seen in roughly 95% of patients across multiple MHC alleles. No apparent relationship was observed between pseudoprogression and alterations in the top peripheral T cell clonotypes detected by TCRB sequencing.

The sample here was PBMCs, taken from a glioma patient treated with radiotherapy, temozolomide or both. The clonotype was recovered from a woman in her forties with glioma. Some clones in this sample may be carry-over from other donors' samples.

The DNA sequence reads TGTGCCAGCAGTGGCGGGGGTCAGGGCTACTCCGAGCAGTACTTC. Its protein product is CASSGGGQGYSEQYF. The chain is made from TRBV28 and TRBJ2-7, and TRBD2 aligns with 7 junction nucleotides. CDR1 and CDR2 (MDHEN, SYDVKM) derive from the germline V gene. Its CDR3 holds 15 amino acids, cysteine through phenylalanine. This entry keeps only the CDR3 DNA: 45 bases, framed from base 1. V is pruned by 5 bases and J by 6 bases, leaving 13 bases of the junction without a gene match.